This T cell receptor beta chain was sequenced for a study of T-cell memory formation after mild COVID-19. 5'RACE primed at constant segments yielded TCR alpha and TCR beta cDNA libraries bearing sample barcodes and UMIs. TCRdb redid the calling of the 5' RACE reads with MiXCR, one entry per CDR3 protein. In the table there are 110,000 to 150,000 distinct CDR3 sequences, under 30% of which are singletons. Deletions cut 4 bases from V and 2 bases from J, with 10 bases between. The V gene's germline CDR1 is KGHDR and CDR2 SFDVKD. The CDR3 is made up of 15 amino acids. This chain links TRBV24-1 with TRBJ2-2; D possibly uses TRBD1 or TRBD2 (6 bases each). Material for sequencing was PBMCs or a T cell subset sorted from them (not recorded which). The receptor was derived from an adult woman who had mild COVID-19 (a few samples of this study predate the infection). Cell type and time point are not known. CDR3 sequence (DNA): TGTGCCACCAGTGACGCGGGACAAAACACCGGGGAGCTGTTTTTT. This gives the protein CATSDAGQNTGELFF.